Listed below are T cell receptor beta chains from one sample, sequenced in a study of regulatory T cells in long-lasting Graves disease. TCRdb re-called the multiplex PCR reads through MiXCR, storing one row per CDR3 protein. The sample includes roughly 500,000 distinct CDR3 sequences, around a fifth of them seen just once. The sequences come from peripheral blood mononuclear cells (PBMCs), collected when the disease was refractory, from a patient treated with antithyroid drugs. The receptors shown here come from a female donor with Graves disease. Each CDR3 is given with its conserved first and last residue. Where a row states a size, it is once, few, many or the class of an expanded clone; other rows omit it.

J | size | V | CDR3
TRBJ1-1 | . | TRBV20-1 | CSARDSAGGITEAFF
TRBJ1-5 | many | TRBV6-2/TRBV6-3 | CASSYDGAGNQPQHF
TRBJ1-2 | many | TRBV30 | CAWTTGTGKGYTF
TRBJ1-1 | few | TRBV18 | CASSPPGENTEAFF
TRBJ2-7 | . | TRBV19 | CASSIFGQYYEQYF
TRBJ2-7 | many | TRBV11-3 | CASSLQASYEQYF
TRBJ1-2 | few | TRBV11-2 | CASSLFSGDYGYTF
TRBJ2-7 | few | TRBV5-1 | CASSLSGSTYEQYF
TRBJ2-5 | many | TRBV2 | CASRWVLAEETQYF
TRBJ1-1 | many | TRBV7-2 | CAMGGIVSTEAFF
TRBJ1-1 | few | TRBV6-5 | CASSSGQGRYTEAFF
TRBJ2-3 | few | TRBV27 | CASSLQNYLADTQYF
TRBJ2-1 | . | TRBV2 | CASRRTSGSSREQFF
TRBJ2-5 | many | TRBV28 | CASSLETSGSQETQYF
TRBJ2-5 | . | TRBV3-1 | CASSQGAGGQETQYF
TRBJ1-5 | . | TRBV19 | CASSSRTTGQPQHF
TRBJ2-5 | . | TRBV7-9 | CASSLAPPGLRQETQYF
TRBJ2-2 | many | TRBV6-2/TRBV6-3 | CASSYTIQQGNTGELFF
TRBJ2-5 | many | TRBV11-3 | CASSLTSGRWQETQYF
TRBJ1-2 | many | TRBV12-3/TRBV12-4 | CASSSIGGGYTF
TRBJ2-7 | few | TRBV27 | CASSYGGFYEQYF
TRBJ1-1 | few | TRBV20-1 | CSASHGETEAFF
TRBJ1-1 | . | TRBV19 | CASSIWDRGPEAFF
TRBJ1-5 | many | TRBV12-3/TRBV12-4 | CASSGTNQPQHF
TRBJ1-2 | . | TRBV15 | CAIGQGSIDGYTF
TRBJ1-1 | . | TRBV29-1 | CSVGPGARRTEAFF
TRBJ2-5 | many | TRBV20-1 | CSARDGVRGWETQYF
TRBJ2-7 | . | TRBV5-6 | CASSLFAGPEQYF
TRBJ1-5 | . | TRBV30 | CAWIRQPQHF
TRBJ2-5 | many | TRBV6-1 | CASNFGETQYF
TRBJ2-2 | many | TRBV12-3/TRBV12-4 | CASRSYGGGLLNTGELFF
TRBJ1-5 | many | TRBV6-1 | CASSRPHATGGLGEPQHF
TRBJ2-1 | . | TRBV5-1 | CASSAFDNEQFF
TRBJ1-4 | many | TRBV7-2 | CASSARTGGRLFF
TRBJ2-5 | many | TRBV12-3/TRBV12-4 | CASSLTGIGRETQYF
TRBJ1-3 | . | TRBV6-2/TRBV6-3 | CASTIGSRAIYF
TRBJ2-2 | . | TRBV11-2 | CASSYLAGGVGELFF
TRBJ1-2 | . | TRBV6-4 | CASSYETLQGGNYGYTF
TRBJ2-7 | . | TRBV15 | CATSRGEGSRDSYEQYF
TRBJ2-7 | . | TRBV18 | CASSPNSAYEQYF
TRBJ2-7 | many | TRBV20-1 | CSARNQALHPLYEQYF
TRBJ1-1 | many | TRBV6-5 | CASSYSNMATEAFF
TRBJ2-7 | . | TRBV5-4 | CASSLGLYNEQYF
TRBJ1-3 | . | TRBV7-2 | CASSLISTGVAGNTIYF
TRBJ1-6 | . | TRBV11-3 | CASSTGQSNSPLHF